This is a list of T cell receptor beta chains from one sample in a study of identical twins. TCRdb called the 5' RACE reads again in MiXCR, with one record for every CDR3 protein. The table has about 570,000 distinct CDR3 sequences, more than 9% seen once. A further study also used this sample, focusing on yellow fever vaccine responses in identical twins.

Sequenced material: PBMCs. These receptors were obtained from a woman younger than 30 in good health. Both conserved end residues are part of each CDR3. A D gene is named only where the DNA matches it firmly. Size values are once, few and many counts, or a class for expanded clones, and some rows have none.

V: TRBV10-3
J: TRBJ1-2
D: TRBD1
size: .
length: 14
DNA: TGTGCCATCAGTTTCACAGGGGTAGGTGATGGCTACACCTTC
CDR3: CAISFTGVGDGYTF

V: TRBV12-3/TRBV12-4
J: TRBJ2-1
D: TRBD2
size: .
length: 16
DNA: TGTGCCAGCAGTTCCGGACTAGCGGGAGGGCATAGTGAGCAGTTCTTC
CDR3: CASSSGLAGGHSEQFF

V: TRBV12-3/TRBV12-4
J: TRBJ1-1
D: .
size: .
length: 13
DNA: TGTGCCAGCAGTAGGCTTAAGGACACTGAAGCTTTCTTT
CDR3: CASSRLKDTEAFF

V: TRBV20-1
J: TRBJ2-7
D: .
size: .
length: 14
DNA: TGCAGTGCTAGAGATCACCGAGATTACTACGAGCAGTACTTC
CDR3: CSARDHRDYYEQYF

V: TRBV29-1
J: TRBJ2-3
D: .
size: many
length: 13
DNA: TGCAGCGCCGCGACAGGAGTCCCAGATACGCAGTATTTT
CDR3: CSAATGVPDTQYF

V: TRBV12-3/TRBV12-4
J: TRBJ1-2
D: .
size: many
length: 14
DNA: TGTGCCAGCAGCCCCGGTTTCGGCCCACGGGGCTACACCTTC
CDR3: CASSPGFGPRGYTF

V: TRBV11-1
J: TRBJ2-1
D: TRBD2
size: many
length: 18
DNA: TGTGCCAGCAGCTTTTGGGGCGGGAGAAGTGGTAGCGACAATGAGCAGTTCTTC
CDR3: CASSFWGGRSGSDNEQFF

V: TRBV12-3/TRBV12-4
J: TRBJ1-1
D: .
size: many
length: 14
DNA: TGTGCCAGCAGTTTGCCACAGATGAACACTGAAGCTTTCTTT
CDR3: CASSLPQMNTEAFF

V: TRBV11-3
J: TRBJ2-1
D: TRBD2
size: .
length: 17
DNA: TGTGCCAGCAGCTTAGCCCCACTAGCGGGCCCTAAGAATGAGCAGTTCTTC
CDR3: CASSLAPLAGPKNEQFF

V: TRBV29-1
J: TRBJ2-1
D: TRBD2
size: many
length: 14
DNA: TGCAGCGTTGTGGCGGGAGGGCTCTACAATGAGCAGTTCTTC
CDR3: CSVVAGGLYNEQFF

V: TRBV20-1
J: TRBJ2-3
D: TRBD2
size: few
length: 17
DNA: TGCAGTGCTGGACGACTAGCTCCACTACTTAGCACAGATACGCAGTATTTT
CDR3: CSAGRLAPLLSTDTQYF

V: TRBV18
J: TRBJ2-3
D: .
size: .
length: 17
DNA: TGTGCCAGCTCACCATTCCGGGCGGGGGCTAGCACAGATACGCAGTATTTT
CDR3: CASSPFRAGASTDTQYF

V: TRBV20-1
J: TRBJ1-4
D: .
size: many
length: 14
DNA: TGCAGTGCTAGGTCGTATCAACTCGGTGAAAAACTGTTTTTT
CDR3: CSARSYQLGEKLFF

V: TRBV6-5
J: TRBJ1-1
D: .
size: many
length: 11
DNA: TGTGCCAGCACCCTTGGCACTGAAGCTTTCTTT
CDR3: CASTLGTEAFF

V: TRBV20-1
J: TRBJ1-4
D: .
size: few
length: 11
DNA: TGCAGTGCTAAGGACAATGAAAAACTGTTTTTT
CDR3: CSAKDNEKLFF

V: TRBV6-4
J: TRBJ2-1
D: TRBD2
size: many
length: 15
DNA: TGTGCCAGCAGTGCGAGCGGGGAGACTTACAATGAGCAGTTCTTC
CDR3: CASSASGETYNEQFF

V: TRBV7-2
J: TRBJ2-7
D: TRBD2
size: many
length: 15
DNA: TGTGCCAGCAGCTTAGCGCTAGCGGCAGCCTACGAGCAGTACTTC
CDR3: CASSLALAAAYEQYF